This T cell receptor (beta chain) comes out of a study of blood T cell repertoires in COVID-19. The wider study: Whether acute or convalescent, the COVID-19 samples came from the United States, Italy and Spain. Sample material is recorded as cDNA or gDNA derived from T cells, B-cell-depleted T cells, or PBMCs.

The V segment lost 8 bases and the J segment 6 bases; nucleotides outside the gene matches: 8. Germline V gene lookup returns CDR1 LNHDA and CDR2 SQIVND (reference sequence). This CDR3 has 14 residues. Authors' processing steps: Estimated nucleated cell counts came from reference gene primer amplification. Clones were read by immunoSEQ multiplex PCR, and TCRdb kept only the in-frame ones, dropping some. V and J calls and clone size come straight from that table; D and trimming were deduced from the DNA. The profile shows approximately 90,000 clones, 80% of them singletons. The chain is built from TRBV19 and TRBJ2-1; 9 bases line up with TRBD2. The sample was peripheral blood. The TCR originated in a woman aged 80 or over with acute or convalescent COVID-19. The CDR3 loop is CASSGTSKVNEQFF. Here the CDR3 DNA reads TGTGCCAGTTCCGGGACTAGCAAGGTCAATGAGCAGTTCTTC.